The present T cell receptor (beta chain) was sequenced within a study of cytomegalovirus exposure and HLA in healthy donors. Study context: Around 80 million unique TCRs from HLA-typed donors were held in an early data release.

Regarding the study as a whole: When the data were analyzed later, several of the most significant clusters appeared to be linked to common viral pathogens.

The CDR3 totals 15 residues. CDR1 and CDR2 (germline): SGHTA, FQGNSA. V lost 2 bases, J lost 10 bases, and 6 bases stayed unmatched. This clone was detected once. The target antigen is unknown. The study ran its PCR with 60 Vbeta and 13 Jbeta primers. Per the original methods: In a later analysis, of some 80 million unique beta chains, 9 million to 11 million appeared in at least two donors. Sequencing was performed with immunoSEQ multiplex PCR; in TCRdb, only in-frame clones are kept and a portion is missing. The DNA gave D and trimming, while V, J and clone size come from that table. The table records some 100,000 clones, more than 75% of them present only once. Likely unrecorded immune exposures existed in these nominally healthy donors.

The sample taken for sequencing was PBMCs. The source of this sequence is a woman in her thirties or forties in good health and CMV-seropositive. This chain connects TRBV7-2 to TRBJ1-5; the match to TRBD1 covers 12 bases. The CDR3 protein is CASSLKGTGGDPQHF. DNA for the CDR3: TGTGCCAGCAGCTTAAAAGGGACAGGGGGCGATCCCCAGCATTTT.